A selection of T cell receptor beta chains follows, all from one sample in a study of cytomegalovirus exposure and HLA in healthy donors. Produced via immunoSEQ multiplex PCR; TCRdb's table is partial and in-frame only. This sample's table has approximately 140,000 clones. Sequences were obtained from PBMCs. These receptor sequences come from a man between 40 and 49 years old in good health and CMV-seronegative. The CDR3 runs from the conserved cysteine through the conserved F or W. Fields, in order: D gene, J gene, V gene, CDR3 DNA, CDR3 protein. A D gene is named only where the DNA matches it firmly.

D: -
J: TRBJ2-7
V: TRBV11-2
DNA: TGTGCCAGCAGCTTAGAGATGACAGGGACTTACGAGCAGTACTTC
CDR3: CASSLEMTGTYEQYF

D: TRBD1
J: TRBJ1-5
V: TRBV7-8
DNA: TGTGCCAGCAGCCCACGGACAGGGACAATTAGTCAGCCCCAGCATTTT
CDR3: CASSPRTGTISQPQHF

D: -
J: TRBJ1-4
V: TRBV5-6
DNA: TGTGCCAGCAGCTTGGACAGCCCAGGCGCAAAACTGTTTTTT
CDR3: CASSLDSPGAKLFF

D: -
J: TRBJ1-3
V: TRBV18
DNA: TGTGCCAGCTCACCAGAGCCCAAATTCGGAAACACCATATATTTT
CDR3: CASSPEPKFGNTIYF

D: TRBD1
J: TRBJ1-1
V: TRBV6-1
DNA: TGTGCCAGCTCTGTTGCAGGGGGAACTGAAGCTTTCTTT
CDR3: CASSVAGGTEAFF

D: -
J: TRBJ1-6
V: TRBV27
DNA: TGTGCCAGCAGTTTTGTTGGGCAGAACCGTTCACCCCTCCACTTT
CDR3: CASSFVGQNRSPLHF

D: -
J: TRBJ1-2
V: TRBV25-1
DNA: TGTGCCAGCATGGGGGGGAGCTATGGCTACACCTTC
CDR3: CASMGGSYGYTF

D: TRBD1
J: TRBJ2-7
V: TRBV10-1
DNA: TGCGCCAGGGGACAGGCGTTCTCCTACGAGCAGTACTTC
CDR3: CARGQAFSYEQYF

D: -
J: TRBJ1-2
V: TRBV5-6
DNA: TGTGCCAGCAGCTTGCTAACTGGCTACACCTTC
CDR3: CASSLLTGYTF

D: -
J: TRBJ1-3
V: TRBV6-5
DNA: TGTGCCAGCAGTAGAGGCGGGAAAGACACCATATATTTT
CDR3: CASSRGGKDTIYF

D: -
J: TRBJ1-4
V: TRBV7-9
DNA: TGTGCCAGCAGCTTAACGCAGGGCAATAATGAAAAACTGTTTTTT
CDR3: CASSLTQGNNEKLFF

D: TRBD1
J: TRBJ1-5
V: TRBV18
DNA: TGTGCCAGCTCACCAACCGGGACAGGGAATAATCAGCCCCAGCATTTT
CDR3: CASSPTGTGNNQPQHF

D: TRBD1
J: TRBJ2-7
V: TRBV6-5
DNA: TGTGCCAGCACCCCCGGGACAGAACTCTACGAGCAGTACTTC
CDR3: CASTPGTELYEQYF

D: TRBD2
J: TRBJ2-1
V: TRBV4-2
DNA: TGTGCCAGCAGCCCCCCGGGGGGCGGGGGGTCCGTTGGAGAGCAGTTCTTC
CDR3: CASSPPGGGGSVGEQFF

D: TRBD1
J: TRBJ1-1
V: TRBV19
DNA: TGTGCCAGTACAGGACAGGGGGCGTCGAACACTGAAGCTTTCTTT
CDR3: CASTGQGASNTEAFF

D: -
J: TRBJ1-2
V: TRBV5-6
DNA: TGTGCCAGCAGCCCATTGGACAGCCCTAACTATGGCTACACCTTC
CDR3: CASSPLDSPNYGYTF